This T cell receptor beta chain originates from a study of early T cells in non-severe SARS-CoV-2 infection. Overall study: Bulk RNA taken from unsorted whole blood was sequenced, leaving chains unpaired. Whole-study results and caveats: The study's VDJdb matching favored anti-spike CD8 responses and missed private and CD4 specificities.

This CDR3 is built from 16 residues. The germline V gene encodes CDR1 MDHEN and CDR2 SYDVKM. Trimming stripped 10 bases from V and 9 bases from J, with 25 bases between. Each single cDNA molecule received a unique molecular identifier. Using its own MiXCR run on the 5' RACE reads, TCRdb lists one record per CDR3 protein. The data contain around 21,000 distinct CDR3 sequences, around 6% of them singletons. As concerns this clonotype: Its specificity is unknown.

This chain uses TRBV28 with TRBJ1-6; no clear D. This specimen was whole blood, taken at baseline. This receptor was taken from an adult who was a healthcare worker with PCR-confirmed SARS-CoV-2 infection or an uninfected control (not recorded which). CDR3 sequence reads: CATTGGVNFLSSPLHF. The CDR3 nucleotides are TGTGCCACAACGGGCGGGGTCAATTTTTTGTCTTCACCCCTCCACTTT.